This is a list of T cell receptor beta chains from one sample in a study of blood T cell repertoires in COVID-19. Produced via immunoSEQ multiplex PCR; TCRdb's table is partial and in-frame only. The sample yields approximately 450,000 clones, around 91% seen once. Sequenced sample: PBMCs or T cells enriched from blood (not recorded which). The receptors derive from a man between 25 and 39 years old who had recovered from COVID-19. The CDR3 runs from the conserved cysteine through the conserved F or W. A D gene is named only where the DNA matches it firmly. Clone size is given for some rows only: seen once, a few or many times, or a class if the clone is expanded.

clone_size	v_call	j_call	cdr3_length	d_call	cdr3_nt	cdr3_aa
NA	TRBV6-5	TRBJ2-2	13	NA	TGTGCCAGCATCGACAGCTACACCGGGGAGCTGTTTTTT	CASIDSYTGELFF
NA	TRBV28	TRBJ1-5	14	TRBD1	TGTGCCAGCAACCCGGGACAGGCCGGAAAGTCCCAGCATTTT	CASNPGQAGKSQHF
NA	TRBV19	TRBJ1-4	14	TRBD1	TGTGCCAGTAGGAGGACAGGGGAGGATGAAAAACTGTTTTTT	CASRRTGEDEKLFF
once	TRBV11-2	TRBJ2-1	14	TRBD1	TGTGCCAGCAGCTCCCGGACAGGGGGGAATGAGCAGTTCTTC	CASSSRTGGNEQFF
NA	TRBV27	TRBJ2-3	13	TRBD2	TGTGCCAGCAGAACTAGCGGCACAGATACGCAGTATTTT	CASRTSGTDTQYF
NA	TRBV12-5	TRBJ2-3	17	NA	TGTGCTAGTGGTGTGATCGGGGGACGGGATAACACAGATACGCAGTATTTT	CASGVIGGRDNTDTQYF
NA	TRBV30	TRBJ2-7	12	NA	TGTGCCTGGAGAAGCGGGACAGGCGAGCAGTACTTC	CAWRSGTGEQYF
once	TRBV10-3	TRBJ1-2	11	NA	TGTGCCATCAGGAACAGGGCTGGCTACACCTTC	CAIRNRAGYTF
NA	TRBV29-1	TRBJ1-2	16	NA	TGCAGCGTTCAAAATATTGGACAGAAGACTAACTATGGCTACACCTTC	CSVQNIGQKTNYGYTF
NA	TRBV4-1	TRBJ2-3	18	TRBD2	TGCGCCAGCAGCCAAGTCGGACTAGCGGGAGCGGGCACAGATACGCAGTATTTT	CASSQVGLAGAGTDTQYF
NA	TRBV27	TRBJ2-7	15	TRBD1	TGTGCCAGCAGTTCAACCGGGACAGGGGGCAGCGAGCAGTACTTC	CASSSTGTGGSEQYF
NA	TRBV19	TRBJ2-7	13	NA	TGTGCCCCAGCAAGCAGGGTCACCTACGAGCAGTACTTC	CAPASRVTYEQYF
NA	TRBV3-1/TRBV3-2	TRBJ2-7	14	TRBD2	TGTGCCAGCAGCGAGGGCGGGGGGAGCTACGAGCAGTACTTC	CASSEGGGSYEQYF
NA	TRBV5-1	TRBJ2-2	14	NA	TGCGCCAGCAGCCCAAGGACAGATACCGGGGAGCTGTTTTTT	CASSPRTDTGELFF
NA	TRBV5-1	TRBJ2-2	16	TRBD2	TGCGCCAGCAGCTTGGCCGTGGTAGCGGGAGCCGGGGAGCTGTTTTTT	CASSLAVVAGAGELFF
NA	TRBV7-2	TRBJ2-7	15	TRBD2	TGTGCCAGCAGCTTAGCGGGACTAGCGGTATACGAGCAGTACTTC	CASSLAGLAVYEQYF
NA	TRBV30	TRBJ1-5	14	NA	TGTGCCTGGAGTGTATGGACAGAGAATCAGCCCCAGCATTTT	CAWSVWTENQPQHF
NA	TRBV5-1	TRBJ1-6	13	NA	TGCGCCAGCATGCGGGACGGATATTCACCCCTCCACTTT	CASMRDGYSPLHF
NA	TRBV28	TRBJ2-7	18	TRBD1	TGTGCCAGCACTCAAGGTGGCAGGGGGCCCGGTATGGCTGGGGAGCAGTACTTC	CASTQGGRGPGMAGEQYF
NA	TRBV15	TRBJ2-1	18	TRBD1	TGTGCCACCAGCAGAGACCGACAGGGGACGAGCTCCTACAATGAGCAGTTCTTC	CATSRDRQGTSSYNEQFF
few	TRBV5-1	TRBJ1-4	15	NA	TGCGCCAGCAGGTTGGACGGAAGCGTTAATGAAAAACTGTTTTTT	CASRLDGSVNEKLFF
NA	TRBV7-2	TRBJ1-5	13	NA	TGTGCCAGCAGCTTAAGCCGCAATCAGCCCCAGCATTTT	CASSLSRNQPQHF
once	TRBV11-2	TRBJ2-3	14	NA	TGTGCCAGCAGCTTAGTTGGCGGGACAGATACGCAGTATTTT	CASSLVGGTDTQYF
NA	TRBV2	TRBJ2-1	15	NA	TGTGCCAGCAGTCCCCGTGCGTTGGGCGACAATGAGCAGTTCTTC	CASSPRALGDNEQFF
NA	TRBV28	TRBJ2-7	14	TRBD1	TGTGCCAGCACTCCGGGACAGAAAACCTACGAGCAGTACTTC	CASTPGQKTYEQYF
NA	TRBV28	TRBJ2-6	16	TRBD1	TGTGCCAGCTTCAAGGGGGCGAGCTCTGGGGCCAACGTCCTGACTTTC	CASFKGASSGANVLTF
NA	TRBV10-3	TRBJ1-1	12	TRBD1	TGTGCCACAGAAGGGGGCGACACTGAAGCTTTCTTT	CATEGGDTEAFF
NA	TRBV5-1	TRBJ2-3	15	NA	TGCGCCAGCAGCTCCTACTCTACTAGCACAGATACGCAGTATTTT	CASSSYSTSTDTQYF
NA	TRBV30	TRBJ2-1	13	TRBD2	TGTGCCTGTGGACTAGCGGACTACAATGAGCAGTTCTTC	CACGLADYNEQFF
once	TRBV11-3	TRBJ2-5	15	NA	TGTGCCAGCAGCTTAGAATTTAGTCTCCCGGAGACCCAGTACTTC	CASSLEFSLPETQYF
NA	TRBV27	TRBJ2-7	18	TRBD2	TGTGCCAGCACCTCCAGGGGACTAGCGGGAGAGAAAACGTACGAGCAGTACTTC	CASTSRGLAGEKTYEQYF
NA	TRBV10-2	TRBJ2-1	13	NA	TGCGCCAGCAGTGAGCGACAGGCGAATGAGCAGTTCTTC	CASSERQANEQFF
NA	TRBV10-2	TRBJ2-5	15	NA	TGCGCCAGCAGTGAGATCGCGGGATGGGGGGAGACCCAGTACTTC	CASSEIAGWGETQYF
NA	TRBV2	TRBJ2-5	16	TRBD1	TGTGCCAGCAGCGCGGGGACAGGGGGAGAGGTGGAGACCCAGTACTTC	CASSAGTGGEVETQYF
NA	TRBV5-1	TRBJ2-3	15	NA	TGCGCCAGCAGCTTTACCGACTGGGGCACAGATACGCAGTATTTT	CASSFTDWGTDTQYF
NA	TRBV6-1	TRBJ1-5	17	TRBD1	TGTGCCAGCAGTGAACAAAACCGGGACAGAAAGGATCAGCCCCAGCATTTT	CASSEQNRDRKDQPQHF
NA	TRBV28	TRBJ1-2	11	NA	TGTGCCAGCGGTCCGATTGAGGGCTACACCTTC	CASGPIEGYTF
NA	TRBV28	TRBJ1-5	15	TRBD1	TGTGCCAGCAGTACGGGACAGGGGGCGGGTCAGCCCCAGCATTTT	CASSTGQGAGQPQHF
NA	TRBV7-6	TRBJ2-7	13	NA	TGTGCCAGCAGCTTAGCTAGTACCTACGAGCAGTACTTC	CASSLASTYEQYF
few	TRBV28	TRBJ1-6	13	NA	TGTGCCAGCAGTTTGACAAACAGTTCACCCCTCCACTTT	CASSLTNSSPLHF
NA	TRBV11-2	TRBJ1-4	15	NA	TGTGCCAGCAGCTTTAACAGGGCCCATAATGAAAAACTGTTTTTT	CASSFNRAHNEKLFF
NA	TRBV19	TRBJ1-5	14	NA	TGTGCCAGTAGTATAGGGGCAGGGCGGCAGCCCCAGCATTTT	CASSIGAGRQPQHF
NA	TRBV5-4	TRBJ1-1	14	NA	TGTGCCAGCAGCTTGGGGGGCCGAGACACTGAAGCTTTCTTT	CASSLGGRDTEAFF
NA	TRBV19	TRBJ2-1	14	TRBD2	TGTGCCAGTAAGCTAGCGGGGTCCTACAATGAGCAGTTCTTC	CASKLAGSYNEQFF
NA	TRBV6-6	TRBJ1-2	15	NA	TGTGCCAGCGGGGAGAACCCGCCCAATAACTATGGCTACACCTTC	CASGENPPNNYGYTF
NA	TRBV7-3	TRBJ1-1	15	TRBD1	TGTGCCAGCAGCTTAACGGGACAGATAAACACTGAAGCTTTCTTT	CASSLTGQINTEAFF
NA	TRBV10-3	TRBJ1-1	19	TRBD1	TGTGCCATCAGTGATCTAGCGGGACAGGGGGCGGTACTGGGCATTGAAGCTTTCTTT	CAISDLAGQGAVLGIEAFF
NA	TRBV6-5	TRBJ1-5	15	NA	TGTGCCAGCAGTTACTCGATAGGGGGGGATCAGCCCCAGCATTTT	CASSYSIGGDQPQHF
many	TRBV4-1	TRBJ2-1	17	NA	TGCGCCAGCAGCCTCATCCCCGCGGCTGGGCTGGGAGATGAGCAGTTCTTC	CASSLIPAAGLGDEQFF
NA	TRBV10-3	TRBJ1-5	15	NA	TGTGCCATCAGTGAGTATGGAGGGAGCAATCAGCCCCAGCATTTT	CAISEYGGSNQPQHF
NA	TRBV3-1/TRBV3-2	TRBJ2-7	15	TRBD1	TGTGCCAGCAGCCGGGGGACAGGACCACCCTACGAGCAATACTTC	CASSRGTGPPYEQYF
once	TRBV19	TRBJ1-3	13	NA	TGTGCCAGTAGAGTGTTGGCCGGAAACACCATATATTTT	CASRVLAGNTIYF